Listed below are T cell receptor beta chains from one sample, sequenced in a study of T cells in Graves' hyperthyroidism and ophthalmopathy. One entry per CDR3 protein results from TCRdb running MiXCR on the multiplex PCR reads. The repertoire includes a few hundred thousand distinct CDR3 sequences, 15% to 19% of them detected once, and under 7.5% sits in the top ten. Sequencing input: blood. The receptors originated from a woman in her 30s with Graves' hyperthyroidism. CDR3s include the opening cysteine and the closing phenylalanine or tryptophan. Rows give clone size only sometimes, using once, few, many, or a class for an expanded clone.

TRBJ2-1	TRBV6-2/TRBV6-3	many	CASSYGLDPNEQFF
TRBJ2-2	TRBV5-1	.	CASSLVAGGSVSTGELFF
TRBJ2-3	TRBV20-1	many	CSAPLPGDHTQYF
TRBJ1-2	TRBV14	.	CASSQRQLGKGYGYTF
TRBJ1-1	TRBV29-1	few	CSVYWGTEAFF
TRBJ2-2	TRBV11-1	few	CASSLEWTGELFF
TRBJ2-7	TRBV20-1	few	CSASKIVSYQQYF
TRBJ2-7	TRBV28	.	CASSLAGVHEQYF
TRBJ2-1	TRBV11-1	.	CASSLAARLAGTNEQFF
TRBJ1-2	TRBV29-1	.	CSVDTGQGYGYTF
TRBJ2-5	TRBV12-3/TRBV12-4	.	CASSRGLAGESETQYF
TRBJ2-7	TRBV27	many	CASSWEGTVSEQYF
TRBJ1-2	TRBV20-1	few	CSARGRDRGIYGYTF
TRBJ1-5	TRBV28	many	CASRLPPDRGYSNQPQHF
TRBJ1-1	TRBV12-3/TRBV12-4	many	CASSIRQGSNTEAFF
TRBJ2-3	TRBV20-1	.	CSAPFGTADTQYF
TRBJ2-1	TRBV7-8	many	CASSLDTYNEQFF
TRBJ2-7	TRBV4-2	.	CASSQEEGASREQYF
TRBJ1-4	TRBV20-1	.	CSARGATGINEKLFF
TRBJ2-7	TRBV20-1	.	CSASRTLSSYEQYF
TRBJ2-5	TRBV28	many	CASRLTSGSNQETQYF
TRBJ2-3	TRBV28	many	CASSPTGLAGGTDTQYF
TRBJ1-4	TRBV11-2	few	CASSRGARDRWEKLFF
TRBJ2-2	TRBV2	few	CASSDYRDRVSTGELFF
TRBJ1-2	TRBV28	many	CASSLVVPGVGYTF
TRBJ1-2	TRBV6-1	.	CASKSGVGYTF
TRBJ2-5	TRBV20-1	many	CSVLRSQETQYF
TRBJ2-7	TRBV7-2	many	CASSLDPRTLGDRYF
TRBJ2-1	TRBV19	few	CASSMIGSVHEQFF
TRBJ1-5	TRBV7-3	few	CASSSPDMSSRVAVNQPQHF
TRBJ2-2	TRBV11-2	many	CASSLATKGLTNTGELFF
TRBJ1-5	TRBV20-1	many	CSARQGVHQPQHF
TRBJ2-7	TRBV7-6	.	CASSPHEGTGGFYEQYF